Listed here are 21 T cell receptor beta chains from one sample, sequenced in a study of blood T cell repertoires in COVID-19. Profiled with immunoSEQ multiplex PCR; TCRdb holds only in-frame clones, not every one. The sample has under 150,000 clones; about four fifths are singletons. The sample was peripheral blood. These receptors were collected from a human donor in a cohort sampled during active COVID-19.

This chain links TRBV6-2 or TRBV6-3 with TRBJ2-5, with no clear D. Germline V gene lookup returns CDR1 MNHEY and CDR2 SVGEGT. V dropped 6 bases and J dropped 0 bases, with 11 bases sitting between them. CDR3 size: 14 residues. CDR3 amino acids: CASSPRSYQETQYF. The DNA for the CDR3 is TGTGCCAGCAGCCCCCGCAGTTACCAAGAGACCCAGTACTTC.

The chain couples TRBV5-5 to TRBJ1-4; 10 bases map to TRBD1. The CDR3 has 17 amino acids. The germline gives CDR1 SGHKS, CDR2 YYEKEE (reference sequence). V dropped 4 bases and J dropped 3; count of bases not matched to a gene: 9. CDR3 bases: TGTGCCAGCAGCCCACGGACAGGGGGTAGTTCTAATGAAAAACTGTTTTTT. Protein product: CASSPRTGGSSNEKLFF.

The chain employs TRBV27 and TRBJ1-1, with 8 bases that match TRBD1. The J segment lost 5 bases and the V segment lost 3 bases, leaving 11 bases of the junction unmatched. The CDR3 extends over 16 amino acids. Germline CDR1 is MNHEY and CDR2 is SMNVEV (reference sequence). CDR3 bases: TGTGCCAGCAGTTTGGGCCTAACGGACAGGGCGACTGAAGCTTTCTTT. It is translated as CASSLGLTDRATEAFF.

This clone was counted between two and nine times. This sequence joins TRBV5-4 and TRBJ1-1, with D perhaps matching TRBD1 (5 bases). Trimming pared 1 base from V and 0 bases from J, leaving 7 bases between. Germline CDR1 SGHNT, CDR2 YYREEE (reference sequence). This CDR3 is built from 14 residues. The CDR3 is CASSLPGLNTEAFF. The CDR3 DNA follows: TGTGCCAGCAGCTTGCCAGGGTTGAACACTGAAGCTTTCTTT.

A single count supports this clone. The rearrangement uses TRBV7-2 and TRBJ1-5, with D possibly TRBD1 on 6 matching bases. CDR1 and CDR2 (germline): SGHTA, FQGNSA. CDR3 length: 15 residues. With 1 base removed from V and 6 bases from J, the gap between germline ends came to 13 bases. Here the CDR3 DNA reads TGTGCCAGCAGCTTAGTAGGGGGATTTGGTCAGCCCCAGCATTTT. Encoded protein: CASSLVGGFGQPQHF.

The chain has TRBV28 and TRBJ2-2, with TRBD1 matching 8 bases. The CDR3 sequence is 15 residues long. The trim removed 6 bases at V and 2 bases at J, leaving 5 bases unmatched. Germline-derived CDR1 and CDR2 are MDHEN and SYDVKM. CDR3 nucleotides: TGTGCCAGCAGCCCGACAGGGGACAACACCGGGGAGCTGTTTTTT. This codes for CASSPTGDNTGELFF.

In this sample, this clone turned up once. The V and J genes are TRBV7-3 and TRBJ1-2, with 7 bases that match TRBD1. V lost 1 base to trimming and J lost 7 bases; unmatched junction nucleotides: 3. This CDR3 is 13 amino acids long. The germline CDR1 and CDR2 sequences are SGHTA and FQGTGA. CDR3 in amino acids: CASSLNAGGGYTF. The DNA of the CDR3 is TGTGCCAGCAGCTTAAATGCAGGGGGTGGCTACACCTTC.

This chain connects TRBV7-6 to TRBJ2-7; possibly TRBD2 for D (6 bases). The V gene's germline CDR1 is SGHVS and CDR2 FNYEAQ. The V end was cut by 3 bases, the J end by 6 bases, with 12 bases between. This CDR3 region has 13 residues. CDR3 loop: CASSFNDGSEQYF. CDR3 DNA sequence: TGTGCCAGCAGCTTTAACGACGGGAGCGAGCAGTACTTC.

The rearrangement links TRBV5-1 to TRBJ2-1, with 7 nucleotides matching TRBD1. J was trimmed by 0 bases and V by 0 bases; bases with no gene match: 3. CDR3 size: 16 residues. CDR1 is SGHRS and CDR2 is YFSETQ in the germline V gene. The CDR3 loop reads CASSLGTGYSYNEQFF. The DNA of the CDR3 is TGCGCCAGCAGCTTGGGGACAGGATACTCCTACAATGAGCAGTTCTTC.

The rearrangement uses TRBV10-1 and TRBJ2-3, with 8 bases fitting TRBD2. CDR1 is WNHNN and CDR2 is SYGVQD in the germline V gene (reference sequence). The trim removed 3 bases at V and 0 bases at J, leaving 5 bases unmatched. The CDR3 is 16 residues long. Written as DNA, the CDR3 is TGCGCCAGCAGTGATTGGACTAGCCAAAGCACAGATACGCAGTATTTT. Translated, it gives CASSDWTSQSTDTQYF.

V is TRBV5-6 and J is TRBJ1-2; 9 bases map to TRBD1. V was pared by 4 bases and J by 5 bases, with 9 bases of the junction left unmatched. The CDR3 totals 15 residues. In germline, CDR1 is SGHDT, CDR2 YYEEEE. The CDR3 spells CASSDPRQGGYGYTF. The CDR3 DNA reads as TGTGCCAGCAGCGACCCCCGACAGGGGGGGTATGGCTACACCTTC.

The chain uses TRBV4-2 and TRBJ2-6, with D unclear. Trimming shortened V by 4 bases and J by 3 bases, and 4 bases separated the two germline ends. The CDR3 length is 13 residues. CDR1 and CDR2 (germline): LGHNA, YNFKEQ. The CDR3 region is CASSPSGANVLTF. CDR3 sequence (DNA): TGTGCCAGCAGCCCCAGTGGGGCCAACGTCCTGACTTTC.

V and J are TRBV19 and TRBJ2-1; D is perhaps TRBD1 (5 bases). Germline CDR1 LNHDA, CDR2 SQIVND (reference sequence). V was pared by 0 bases and J by 9 bases, with 9 bases between. This CDR3 spans 13 amino acids. The CDR3 DNA is TGTGCCAGTAGTATAGATTGGGGCAGTGAGCAGTTCTTC. It translates to CASSIDWGSEQFF.

The V and J genes are TRBV6-5 and TRBJ1-1, with 7 bases identical to TRBD1. J was trimmed by 7 bases and V by 0 bases; bases with no gene match: 8. Germline CDR1 and CDR2: MNHEY and SVGAGI. This CDR3 comprises 15 residues. For the CDR3, the DNA is TGTGCCAGCAGTTACTCGAGTATACGGACAGGTGAAGCTTTCTTT. The encoded protein is CASSYSSIRTGEAFF.

The rearrangement joins TRBV7-9 to TRBJ1-4; tentative D call: TRBD1 (6 bases). The germline V gene encodes CDR1 SEHNR and CDR2 FQNEAQ (reference sequence). V lost 4 bases to trimming and J lost 8 bases, with 17 bases between them. CDR3 length: 15 amino acids. In nucleotides, the CDR3 is TGTGCCAGCAGCTCGCACAGGGATACGGGAGAAAAACTGTTTTTT. Translating gives CASSSHRDTGEKLFF.

V usage is TRBV5-1 and J usage is TRBJ1-2; TRBD1 agrees at 11 bases. The CDR3 contains 15 residues. CDR1 SGHRS and CDR2 YFSETQ come from the germline V gene. V trimming: 1 base; J trimming: 8 bases; junction bases outside the gene matches: 7. This chain's CDR3 is CASSLSQGQGEGYTF. In nucleotides, the CDR3 is TGCGCCAGCAGCTTGAGCCAGGGACAGGGGGAAGGCTACACCTTC.

The chain recombines TRBV4-2 with TRBJ2-1; TRBD2 agrees at 12 bases. Trimming took 2 bases from V and 6 from J; bases not matched to a gene: 5. CDR1 and CDR2 from the germline V gene are LGHNA and YNFKEQ. This CDR3 is 16 amino acids long. The CDR3 DNA follows: TGTGCCAGCAGCCAATCCACTAGCGGGGGGCCCAATGAGCAGTTCTTC. Its translation: CASSQSTSGGPNEQFF.

The rearrangement uses TRBV10-2 and TRBJ2-7; 14 bases fit TRBD2. CDR1 and CDR2 from the germline V gene are WSHSY and SAAADI. Trimming removed 10 bases from V and 1 base from J; junction bases left unmatched: 6. CDR3 length: 15 amino acids. CDR3 sequence reads: CAIGTSGGLSYEQYF. The CDR3 region has the DNA TGCGCCATCGGGACTAGCGGGGGCCTTTCCTACGAGCAGTACTTC.

J is TRBJ1-1 and V is TRBV27; 7 bases fit TRBD1. The CDR3 is 14 residues long. J gave up 4 bases and V 4 bases, and 6 bases lay outside the gene matches. CDR1 is MNHEY, CDR2 SMNVEV, per germline (reference sequence). CDR3 in amino acids: CASSSLAGGTEAFF. The CDR3 nucleotides are TGTGCCAGCAGTTCCCTGGCAGGGGGCACTGAAGCTTTCTTT.

This clone was detected a few times. The V and J genes are TRBV6-5 and TRBJ2-7; the match to TRBD1 covers 11 bases. This CDR3 is built from 14 residues. With V trimmed by 4 bases and J by 6 bases, 5 bases remained unmatched. Germline V CDR1 and CDR2: MNHEY, SVGAGI. The CDR3 is CASSWGQGVGEQYF. DNA of the CDR3: TGTGCCAGCAGTTGGGGACAGGGGGTTGGCGAGCAGTACTTC.

The chain has TRBV29-1 and TRBJ1-6; D not certain. V gave up 5 bases and J gave up 4 bases, with 9 bases separating them. This CDR3 has 13 amino acids. Germline CDR1 is SQVTM and CDR2 is ANQGSEA. As DNA, the CDR3 is TGCAGCGTTCGGGTTGAATATAATTCACCCCTCCACTTT. Translated: CSVRVEYNSPLHF.